These 5 T cell receptor beta chains originate from one sample sequenced in a study of technical replicates of blood from a handful of donors (dated by TCRdb to about 2017). Library creation used the immunoSEQ multiplex PCR assay. TCRdb re-hosts the immuneACCESS table, in-frame sequences only. Its copies lack some clones; in the studies checked, an unresolved V gene accounts for under half of them, and the cause for the rest is not known. Present in this sample are tens of thousands of clones, roughly 94% of which were seen just once. Of the sample, less than 0.4% is held by the ten largest clones. Source material: T cells isolated from PBMCs. The receptors were sampled from a human donor in good health.

CDR3 protein: CASRPGAGNEKLFF. The CDR3 DNA is TGTGCCAGCAGACCAGGGGCGGGTAATGAAAAACTGTTTTTT. This chain links TRBV5-6 with TRBJ1-4, with a tentative D call TRBD1 (6 bases). In germline, CDR1 is SGHDT, CDR2 YYEEEE. Trimming cost V 5 bases and J 4 bases, with 12 bases left between them. CDR3 length: 14 residues.

The J gene is TRBJ2-2, the V gene TRBV7-9; a weak D match, TRBD2 (6 bases). In germline, CDR1 is SEHNR, CDR2 FQNEAQ (reference sequence). The V end was cut by 7 bases, the J end by 10 bases, with 19 bases between. The CDR3 extends over 14 amino acids. The CDR3 nucleotides read TGTGCCAGCACAGGAGGGTCGACACCGGAGGAGCTGTTTTTT. Protein: CASTGGSTPEELFF. Together with reference TRBV7-9 and TRBJ2-2, the CDR3 gives the full variable domain: DTGVSQNPRHKITKRGQNVTFRCDPISEHNRLYWYRQTLGQGPEFLTYFQNEAQLEKSRLLSDRFSAERPKGSFSTLEIQRTEQGDSAMYLCASTGGSTPEELFFGEGSRLTVL.

This sequence joins TRBV5-4 and TRBJ2-1; 8 positions match TRBD2. The ends lost 4 bases at V and 0 bases at J; junction bases unmatched: 12. CDR1 is SGHNT, CDR2 YYREEE, per germline (reference sequence). CDR3 size: 18 residues. CDR3 protein: CASSKEQHSGNSYNEQFF. CDR3 nucleotide sequence: TGTGCCAGCAGCAAGGAACAACATAGCGGGAACTCCTACAATGAGCAGTTCTTC.

The chain combines TRBV18 with TRBJ2-7; D remains unclear. CDR1 is KGHSH and CDR2 is LQKENI in the germline V gene. This CDR3 has 14 residues. Trimming shortened V by 6 bases and J by 2 bases, and 14 bases separated the two germline ends. DNA for the CDR3: TGTGCCAGCTCCCACGACACACTCGCCTACGAGCAGTACTTC. This sequence encodes CASSHDTLAYEQYF.

As DNA, the CDR3 is TGTGCCATCAGTGAAGCCCATCAGGGTAGAGGTGAAGCTTTCTTT. Its translation: CAISEAHQGRGEAFF. The chain links TRBV10-3 to TRBJ1-1; TRBD1 might be the D (5 bases). Trimming removed 3 bases from V and 7 bases from J, with 18 bases in between. From germline, CDR1 is ENHRY and CDR2 SYGVKD. The CDR3 has 15 amino acids.